This entry lists 6 T cell receptor beta chains sequenced from one sample in a study of T cells in Graves' hyperthyroidism and ophthalmopathy. Amplification targeted TCR beta CDR3 regions from RNA transcripts. The study used the HTBI primer set for a first-round RT-PCR of the TCR CDR3. Each CDR3 protein gets one entry after TCRdb re-called the multiplex PCR reads with MiXCR. Of hundreds of thousands of distinct CDR3 sequences listed, approximately 36% were seen once; the top ten hold less than 40%. Material for sequencing was blood. The receptors here all came from a woman aged 35 to 49 with Graves' hyperthyroidism.

The chain is built from TRBV5-4 and TRBJ2-7, with D perhaps TRBD1 (5 bases). The CDR3 length is 13 residues. V was trimmed by 4 bases and J by 2 bases, leaving 10 bases between them. Germline V gives CDR1 SGHNT, CDR2 YYREEE (reference sequence). The CDR3 here is CASSGVGPYEQYF. CDR3 nucleotide sequence: TGTGCCAGCAGCGGGGTGGGGCCCTACGAGCAGTACTTC.

This clonotype has a count of ten or more. The J gene is TRBJ1-5, the V gene TRBV5-6; D may be TRBD1 (5 bases). Trimming took off 0 bases at V and 4 bases at J, with 8 bases between the two ends. Germline CDR1 reads SGHDT; CDR2 reads YYEEEE. The CDR3 has 14 amino acids. The CDR3, as DNA: TGTGCCAGCAGCTTGGGGGGGGTTAATCAGCCCCAGCATTTT. As protein: CASSLGGVNQPQHF.

This clonotype was seen a handful of times. The V and J genes are TRBV29-1 and TRBJ2-5; D is uncertain. The V gene's germline CDR1 is SQVTM and CDR2 ANQGSEA. Trimming removed 4 bases from V and 4 bases from J, with 13 bases in between. This CDR3 spans 13 amino acids. This CDR3 is CSVVFVIGETQYF. CDR3 coding DNA: TGCAGCGTTGTGTTCGTGATTGGAGAGACCCAGTACTTC. Using reference TRBV29-1 and TRBJ2-5 for the parts outside the CDR3, the full variable domain is SAVISQKPSRDICQRGTSLTIQCQVDSQVTMMFWYRQQPGQSLTLIATANQGSEATYESGFVIDKFPISRPNLTFSTLTVSNMSPEDSSIYLCSVVFVIGETQYFGPGTRLLVL.

This chain links TRBV25-1 with TRBJ1-2; D gene uncertain. Trimming removed 8 bases at V and 5 bases at J, with 21 bases between. In germline, CDR1 is MGHDK, CDR2 SYGVNS. This CDR3 is 15 amino acids long. The CDR3 region has the DNA TGTGCCAGCCAAGATAGTTTGGCCACATCTTATGGCTACACCTTC. As protein: CASQDSLATSYGYTF.

This clonotype was seen at least ten times. The chain recombines TRBV7-8 with TRBJ1-3, with D possibly being TRBD1 (5 bases). The germline V gene has CDR1 SGHVS and CDR2 FQNEAQ. The CDR3 spans 15 residues. With 3 bases removed from V and 4 bases from J, the gap between germline ends came to 13 bases. The CDR3 DNA is TGTGCCAGCAGCTTTCGAGTAGGGGTCGGAAACACCATATATTTT. This gives the protein CASSFRVGVGNTIYF.

This clonotype has only a few counts. This chain uses TRBV12-3 or TRBV12-4 with TRBJ2-2, with D perhaps given as TRBD1 or TRBD2 (6 bases each). The length of the CDR3 is 15 residues. V was shortened by 6 bases and J by 6 bases, with 17 bases between the two germline ends. The CDR3 DNA follows: TGTGCCAGCAGCCCAAGGGGGGCGTACGCCGGGGAGCTGTTTTTT. Encoded protein: CASSPRGAYAGELFF.